This entry concerns a single T cell receptor (beta chain). Its target is not known. This CDR3 contains 13 residues. From germline, CDR1 is SGHRS and CDR2 YFSETQ. Trimming cost V 1 base and J 5 bases, with 9 bases left between them. This sample is part of a study of radiotherapy plus CTLA-4 blockade in lung cancer. Study context: Objective responses were recorded in about 18% of patients, with disease control recorded in about 33%. General study points: Reports identified early blood T cell clone dynamics, with interferon-beta, as the best response predictor. Radiotherapy was combined with ipilimumab, and tumor-derived TCR clones then expanded in blood.

Using immunoSEQ multiplex PCR, the repertoire was profiled, and TCRdb retains in-frame clones only, with some absent. The sample records approximately 94,000 clones, 82% being singletons. The sample was peripheral blood, taken from a patient treated with radiotherapy plus ipilimumab. The chain has TRBV5-1 and TRBJ2-5, with D unresolved. This TCR was sampled from a human donor with non-small cell lung cancer that progressed on radiotherapy plus ipilimumab. The CDR3 region has the DNA TGCGCCAGCAGCTTGTTGGAAAGGGAGACCCAGTACTTC. Protein: CASSLLERETQYF.